A single T cell receptor beta chain is shown here with its context. No antigen is known for it. Germline CDR1 and CDR2: MNHEY and SVGAGI. V was trimmed by 7 bases and J by 3 bases, leaving 18 bases between them. This CDR3 has 15 residues. These data belong to a study of post-analysis software for immune sequencing data. Study-wide context: Recorded disease courses covered relapsing-remitting, secondary progressive and progressive-relapsing multiple sclerosis. Some patients had no subtype annotation.

TCR beta libraries were prepared from cDNA with unique molecular identifiers. Around 500,000 cDNA molecules were obtained per 1 to 10 million input T cells. MiXCR, run by TCRdb on the PCR reads, gives a single entry per CDR3 protein. Found here are 750,000 to 950,000 distinct CDR3 sequences, 53% of them singletons; the top ten hold roughly 4.4%. Notes on the study in general: Compared with controls, patients had more of five TRBV segments, including TRBV5-6, TRBV5-1 and TRBV20-1.

Material: blood. The chain is built from TRBV6-5 and TRBJ1-2; D gene unclear. The sequence came from a girl aged 5-17 years with multiple sclerosis. The CDR3, as DNA: TGTGCCAGCACCTTGGACGGGAGTGGTTACTATGGCTACACCTTC. Residues: CASTLDGSGYYGYTF.